This note documents a single T cell receptor beta chain sequence. Antigen unknown. This PCR relied on a set of 60 Vbeta primers and 13 Jbeta primers. TCRdb keeps only in-frame clones here, not all; method: immunoSEQ multiplex PCR. The table lists approximately 170,000 clones, roughly four fifths of them singletons. The CDR3 extends over 16 amino acids. This sample stems from a study of cytomegalovirus exposure and HLA in healthy donors. Study-level results: Beyond CMV serostatus, there was no information to go on about immune exposure. A later analysis, which compared TCR beta chains of equal frequency, found the HLA-associated ones more clonally expanded.

The donors (healthy individuals) were bone marrow donors. This TCR came from a female donor in good health and CMV-seronegative. Sequenced sample: PBMCs. The rearrangement uses TRBV21-1 and TRBJ1-5; the table's D call, TRBD1, has no DNA check behind it. TRBV21-1 is recorded as a pseudogene. CDR3 bases: TGTGCCAGCAGCCTCCGGACAGGGAAGAGCAATCAGCCCCAGCATTTT. This gives the protein CASSLRTGKSNQPQHF.